The entry below gives a single TCR beta chain sequence along with its context. The length of the CDR3 is 16 residues. Trimming cost V 0 bases and J 5 bases; bases outside gene matches: 6. Germline-derived CDR1 and CDR2 are SGDLS and YYNGEE. Profiling relied on immunoSEQ multiplex PCR, and the TCRdb table lists in-frame clones only, not all of them. Among about 300,000 clones, nearly 90% were seen once, and the ten largest hold approximately 2%. This record belongs to a study of blood T cell repertoires in COVID-19. Across the whole study: The study drew acute and convalescent COVID-19 samples from the United States, Italy and Spain.

V and J are TRBV9 and TRBJ2-5, with 11 bases that match TRBD2. Source material: peripheral blood. The source of this sequence is a woman aged 25 to 39 with COVID-19, enrolled during active disease. This CDR3 is CASSVELAGAMETQYF. As DNA, the CDR3 is TGTGCCAGCAGCGTAGAACTAGCGGGGGCAATGGAGACCCAGTACTTC.